This T cell receptor beta chain was sequenced during a study of blood T cell repertoires in COVID-19. Whole-study context: COVID-19 samples from acute and convalescent phases originated in the United States, Italy and Spain. The analysed material was cDNA or gDNA that came from T cells, B-cell-depleted T cells, or PBMCs.

Authors' methods: Quantification of nucleated cells was approximated via reference gene primer amplification. Using immunoSEQ multiplex PCR, the repertoire was profiled, and TCRdb retains in-frame clones only, with some absent. That table gives V, J and clone size, and the DNA gave D and trimming. The sample consists of about 99,000 clones, around 92% of them appearing once. The V end lost 7 bases, the J end lost 1 base, and 16 bases lay between the germline ends. The CDR3 is 15 residues long. The germline V gene has CDR1 LNHDA and CDR2 SQIVND (reference sequence). This clone was observed a single time.

The TCR comes from a woman aged 55-69 years with acute or convalescent COVID-19. The sequenced sample was peripheral blood. The chain joins TRBV19 to TRBJ1-1, with D tentatively TRBD1 (6 bases). CDR3 DNA: TGTGCCAGTACCCTGGGGTGGGGGCAGAACACTGAAGCTTTCTTT. This gives the protein CASTLGWGQNTEAFF. The full variable domain, in which reference TRBV19 and TRBJ1-1 provide the parts outside the CDR3, is DGGITQSPKYLFRKEGQNVTLSCEQNLNHDAMYWYRQDPGQGLRLIYYSQIVNDFQKGDIAEGYSVSREKKESFPLTVTSAQKNPTAFYLCASTLGWGQNTEAFFGQGTRLTVV.